These 9 T cell receptor beta chains were all obtained from the same sample, sequenced in a study of early T cells in non-severe SARS-CoV-2 infection. A single record per CDR3 protein comes from TCRdb applying MiXCR to the 5' RACE reads. The sample has 70,000 to 85,000 distinct CDR3 sequences, approximately 13% seen once. What was sequenced was whole blood. The receptors stem from an adult who was a healthcare worker with PCR-confirmed SARS-CoV-2 infection or an uninfected control (not recorded which).

The V and J genes are TRBV10-2 and TRBJ2-3; TRBD1 matches at 9 bases. The CDR3 has 16 residues. Per germline, CDR1 WSHSY and CDR2 SAAADI. V dropped 4 bases and J dropped 5; count of bases not matched to a gene: 10. CDR3 in DNA: TGCGCCAGCAGTGGAGTCAGGACAGGGGTTAAAGATACGCAGTATTTT. Translating gives CASSGVRTGVKDTQYF.

V gene TRBV6-2 or TRBV6-3 combines with J gene TRBJ2-1; 9 bases map to TRBD2. Germline loops: CDR1 MNHEY, CDR2 SVGEGT. The ends lost 6 bases at V and 8 bases at J; junction bases unmatched: 14. The CDR3 is made up of 16 amino acids. Here the CDR3 reads CASSSLIAGAWDEQFF. The CDR3, as DNA: TGTGCCAGCAGCTCCCTCATAGCGGGAGCCTGGGATGAGCAGTTCTTC.

This chain uses TRBV5-1 with TRBJ2-7; D is possibly TRBD2 (5 bases). V lost 1 base, J lost 1 base, and 12 bases lay in between. Germline-derived CDR1 and CDR2 are SGHRS and YFSETQ. CDR3 length: 15 amino acids. In nucleotides, the CDR3 is TGCGCCAGCAGCTTGTTGGTTGCGGGTTCCTACGAGCAGTACTTC. Translating it yields CASSLLVAGSYEQYF.

The chain is built from TRBV6-1 and TRBJ1-3; a weak D match, TRBD1 (6 bases). CDR1 MNHNS and CDR2 SASEGT come from the germline V gene. Trimming removed 5 bases from V and 4 bases from J, with 12 bases in between. There are 14 residues in the CDR3. CDR3 amino acids: CASSSGGSGNTIYF. DNA for the CDR3: TGTGCCAGCAGTAGCGGGGGCTCAGGAAACACCATATATTTT.

This clonotype showed up just a few times. The V gene is TRBV20-1, the J gene TRBJ2-2; perhaps D is TRBD1 or TRBD2 (5 bases each). V was shortened by 6 bases and J by 6 bases, with 23 bases between the two germline ends. Germline CDR1 reads DFQATT; CDR2 reads SNEGSKA (reference sequence). The CDR3 contains 16 residues. CDR3 DNA: TGCAGTGCCCCAAATGGGGGTAGAGGGGTACCCGGGGAGCTGTTTTTT. Its translation is CSAPNGGRGVPGELFF.

This clonotype rates as medium-sized. V gene TRBV6-6 combines with J gene TRBJ1-4; possibly TRBD1 for D (5 bases). This CDR3 contains 13 residues. V was shortened by 6 bases and J by 6 bases, with 11 bases between the two germline ends. The V gene's germline CDR1 is MNHNY and CDR2 SVGAGI (reference sequence). The CDR3 DNA reads as TGTGCCAGCAGGAGGGGCCGGGATGAAAAACTGTTTTTT. Encoded protein: CASRRGRDEKLFF.

This clonotype was observed a handful of times. The rearrangement joins TRBV21-1 to TRBJ1-1; the DNA was not compared with TRBD1, the D call given in the table. TRBV21-1 is a pseudogene locus. This CDR3 comprises 18 residues. Here the CDR3 reads CASSKSSPAEGEELKLFF. In nucleotides, the CDR3 is TGTGCCAGCAGCAAATCTTCGCCCGCCGAGGGAGAGGAACTGAAGCTTTTCTTT.

The chain uses TRBV6-5 and TRBJ2-3, with D maybe TRBD1 (6 bases). Germline values: CDR1 MNHEY, CDR2 SVGAGI. Trimming took off 7 bases at V and 0 bases at J, with 14 bases between the two ends. The CDR3 spans 15 residues. The CDR3 reads CASTSQGLSTDTQYF. The CDR3 bases are TGTGCCAGCACATCACAGGGCCTTAGCACAGATACGCAGTATTTT.

This clonotype has a count of ten or more. The V gene is TRBV6-2 or TRBV6-3, the J gene TRBJ2-3; D is unresolved. Germline V gene lookup returns CDR1 MNHEY and CDR2 SVGEGT. This CDR3 has 14 amino acids. Trimming shortened V by 6 bases and J by 0 bases, and 10 bases separated the two germline ends. The chain's CDR3 is CASSQFVSTDTQYF. CDR3 nucleotide sequence: TGTGCCAGCAGCCAGTTCGTTAGCACAGATACGCAGTATTTT.